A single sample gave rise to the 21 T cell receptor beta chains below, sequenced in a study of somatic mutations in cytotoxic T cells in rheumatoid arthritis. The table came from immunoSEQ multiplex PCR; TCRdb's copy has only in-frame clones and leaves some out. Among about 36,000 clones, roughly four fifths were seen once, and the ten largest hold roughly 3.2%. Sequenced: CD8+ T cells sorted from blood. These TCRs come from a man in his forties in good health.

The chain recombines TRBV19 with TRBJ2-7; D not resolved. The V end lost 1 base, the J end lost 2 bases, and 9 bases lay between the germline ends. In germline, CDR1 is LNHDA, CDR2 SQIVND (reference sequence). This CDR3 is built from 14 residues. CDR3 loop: CASSIVASTYEQYF. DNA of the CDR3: TGTGCCAGTAGTATAGTGGCCAGTACCTACGAGCAGTACTTC.

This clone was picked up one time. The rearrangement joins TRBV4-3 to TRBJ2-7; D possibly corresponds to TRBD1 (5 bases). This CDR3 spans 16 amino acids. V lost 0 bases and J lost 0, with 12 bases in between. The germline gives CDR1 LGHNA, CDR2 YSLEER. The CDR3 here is CASSQEGRASSYEQYF. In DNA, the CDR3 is TGCGCCAGCAGCCAAGAGGGCAGGGCTAGCTCCTACGAGCAGTACTTC.

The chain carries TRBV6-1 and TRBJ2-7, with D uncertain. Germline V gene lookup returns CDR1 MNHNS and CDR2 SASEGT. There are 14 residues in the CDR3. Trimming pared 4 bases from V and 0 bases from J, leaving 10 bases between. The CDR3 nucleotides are TGTGCCAGCAGTGTAACCGGGTCCTCCTACGAGCAGTACTTC. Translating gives CASSVTGSSYEQYF.

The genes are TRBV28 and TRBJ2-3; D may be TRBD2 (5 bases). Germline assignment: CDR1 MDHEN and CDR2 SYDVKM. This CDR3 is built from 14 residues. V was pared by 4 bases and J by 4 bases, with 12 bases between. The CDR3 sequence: CASSSLGKSDTQYF. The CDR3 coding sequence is TGTGCCAGCAGTTCCCTCGGGAAATCAGATACGCAGTATTTT.

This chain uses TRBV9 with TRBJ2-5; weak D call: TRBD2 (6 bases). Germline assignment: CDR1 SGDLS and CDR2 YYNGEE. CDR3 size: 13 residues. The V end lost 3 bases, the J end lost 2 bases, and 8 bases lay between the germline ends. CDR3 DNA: TGTGCCAGCAGCGAGGGACTGCAAGAGACCCAGTACTTC. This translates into CASSEGLQETQYF.

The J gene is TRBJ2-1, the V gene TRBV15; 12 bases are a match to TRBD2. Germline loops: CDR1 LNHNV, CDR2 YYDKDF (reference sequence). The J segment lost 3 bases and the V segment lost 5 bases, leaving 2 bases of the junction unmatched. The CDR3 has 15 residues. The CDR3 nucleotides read TGTGCCACCAGCCCGACTAGCGGGAGCTACAATGAGCAGTTCTTC. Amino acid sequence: CATSPTSGSYNEQFF.

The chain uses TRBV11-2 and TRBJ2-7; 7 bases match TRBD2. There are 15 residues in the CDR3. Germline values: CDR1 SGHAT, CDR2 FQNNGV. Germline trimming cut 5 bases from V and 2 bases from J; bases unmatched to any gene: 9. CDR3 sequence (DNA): TGTGCCAGCAGCCCGCCAGCGGGGATTCCCTACGAGCAGTACTTC. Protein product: CASSPPAGIPYEQYF.

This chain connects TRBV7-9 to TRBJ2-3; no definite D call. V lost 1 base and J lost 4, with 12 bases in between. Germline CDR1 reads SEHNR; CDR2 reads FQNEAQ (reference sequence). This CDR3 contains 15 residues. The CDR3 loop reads CASSLVPRAADTQYF. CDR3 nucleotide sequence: TGTGCCAGCAGCTTAGTGCCCCGGGCAGCAGATACGCAGTATTTT.

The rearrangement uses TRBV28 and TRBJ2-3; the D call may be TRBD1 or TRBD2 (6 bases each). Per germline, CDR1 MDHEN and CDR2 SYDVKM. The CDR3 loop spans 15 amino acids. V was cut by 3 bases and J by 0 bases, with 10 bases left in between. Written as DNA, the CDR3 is TGTGCCAGCAGTTTTGGAGGGGGAAGCACAGATACGCAGTATTTT. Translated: CASSFGGGSTDTQYF.

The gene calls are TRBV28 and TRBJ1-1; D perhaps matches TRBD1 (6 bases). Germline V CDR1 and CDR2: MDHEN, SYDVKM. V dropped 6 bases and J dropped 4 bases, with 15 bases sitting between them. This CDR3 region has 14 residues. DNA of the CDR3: TGTGCCAGCAGAAAGACAGGCGGGCGCACTGAAGCTTTCTTT. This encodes CASRKTGGRTEAFF.

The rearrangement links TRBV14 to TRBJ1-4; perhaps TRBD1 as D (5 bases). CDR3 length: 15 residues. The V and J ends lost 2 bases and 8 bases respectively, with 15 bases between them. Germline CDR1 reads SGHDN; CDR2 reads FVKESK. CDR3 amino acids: CASSQTTGVREKLFF. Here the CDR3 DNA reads TGTGCCAGCAGCCAAACAACGGGGGTACGGGAAAAACTGTTTTTT. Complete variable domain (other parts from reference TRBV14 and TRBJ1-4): EAGVTQFPSHSVIEKGQTVTLRCDPISGHDNLYWYRRVMGKEIKFLLHFVKESKQDESGMPNNRFLAERTGGTYSTLKVQPAELEDSGVYFCASSQTTGVREKLFFGSGTQLSVL.

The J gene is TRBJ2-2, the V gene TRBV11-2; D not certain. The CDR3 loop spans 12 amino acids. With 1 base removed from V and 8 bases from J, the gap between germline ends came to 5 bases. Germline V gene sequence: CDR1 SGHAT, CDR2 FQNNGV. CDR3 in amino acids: CASSLGAGELFF. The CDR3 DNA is TGTGCCAGCAGCTTAGGGGCGGGGGAGCTGTTTTTT.

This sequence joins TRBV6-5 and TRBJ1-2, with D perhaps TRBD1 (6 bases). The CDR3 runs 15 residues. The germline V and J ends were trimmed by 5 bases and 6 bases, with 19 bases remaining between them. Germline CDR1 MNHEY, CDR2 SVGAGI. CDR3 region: CASSPTGWGADGYTF. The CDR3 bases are TGTGCCAGCAGTCCTACTGGGTGGGGGGCGGATGGCTACACCTTC.

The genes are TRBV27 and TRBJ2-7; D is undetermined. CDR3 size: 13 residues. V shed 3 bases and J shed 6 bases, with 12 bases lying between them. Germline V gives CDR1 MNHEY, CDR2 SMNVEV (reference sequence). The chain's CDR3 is CASSFGPRGEQYF. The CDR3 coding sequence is TGTGCCAGCAGTTTCGGACCTCGCGGCGAGCAGTACTTC.

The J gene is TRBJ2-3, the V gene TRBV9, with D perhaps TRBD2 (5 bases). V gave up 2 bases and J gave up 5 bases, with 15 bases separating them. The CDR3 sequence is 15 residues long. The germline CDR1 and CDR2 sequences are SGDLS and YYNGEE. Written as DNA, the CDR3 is TGTGCCAGCAGCGTGGACGGAAACCGGGGAGATACGCAGTATTTT. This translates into CASSVDGNRGDTQYF.

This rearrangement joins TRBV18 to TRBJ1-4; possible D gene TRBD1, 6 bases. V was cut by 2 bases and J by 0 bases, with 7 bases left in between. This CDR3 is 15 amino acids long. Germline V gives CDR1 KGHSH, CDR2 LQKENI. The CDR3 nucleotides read TGTGCCAGCTCACCAGGGGGGCCAACTAATGAAAAACTGTTTTTT. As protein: CASSPGGPTNEKLFF. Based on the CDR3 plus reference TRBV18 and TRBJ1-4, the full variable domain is NAGVMQNPRHLVRRRGQEARLRCSPMKGHSHVYWYRQLPEEGLKFMVYLQKENIIDESGMPKERFSAEFPKEGPSILRIQQVVRGDSAAYFCASSPGGPTNEKLFFGSGTQLSVL.

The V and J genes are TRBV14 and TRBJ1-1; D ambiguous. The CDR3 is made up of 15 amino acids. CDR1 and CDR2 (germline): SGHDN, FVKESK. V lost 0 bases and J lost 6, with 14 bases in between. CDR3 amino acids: CASSQEIGLSPEAFF. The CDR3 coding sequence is TGTGCCAGCAGCCAAGAAATCGGGTTGTCGCCTGAAGCTTTCTTT.

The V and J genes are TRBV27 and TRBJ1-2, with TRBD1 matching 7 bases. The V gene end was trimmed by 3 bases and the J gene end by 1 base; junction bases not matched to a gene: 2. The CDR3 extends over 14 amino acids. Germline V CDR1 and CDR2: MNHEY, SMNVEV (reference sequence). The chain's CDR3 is CASSFRDSNYGYTF. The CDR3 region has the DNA TGTGCCAGCAGTTTCCGGGACAGTAACTATGGCTACACCTTC.

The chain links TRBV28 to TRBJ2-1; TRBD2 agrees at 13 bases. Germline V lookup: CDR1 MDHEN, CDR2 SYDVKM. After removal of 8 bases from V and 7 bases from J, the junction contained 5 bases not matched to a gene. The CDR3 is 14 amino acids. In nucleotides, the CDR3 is TGTGCCAGCGTTGGACTAGCGGGAGTGAATGAGCAGTTCTTC. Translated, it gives CASVGLAGVNEQFF.

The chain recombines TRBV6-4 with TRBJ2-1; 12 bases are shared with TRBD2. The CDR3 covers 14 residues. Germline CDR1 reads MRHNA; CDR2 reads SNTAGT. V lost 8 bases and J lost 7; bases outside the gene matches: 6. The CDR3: CASSSGGEGNEQFF. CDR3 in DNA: TGTGCCAGCTCTAGCGGGGGGGAAGGAAATGAGCAGTTCTTC.

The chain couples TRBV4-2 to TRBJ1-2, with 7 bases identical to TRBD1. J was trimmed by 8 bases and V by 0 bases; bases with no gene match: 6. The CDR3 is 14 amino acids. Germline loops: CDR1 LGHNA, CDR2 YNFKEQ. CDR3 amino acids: CASSQEGQLKGYTF. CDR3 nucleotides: TGTGCCAGCAGCCAAGAGGGACAGCTCAAGGGCTACACCTTC.